The count of the clone carrying this TCR beta chain is one. The CDR3 runs 12 residues. The V end lost 2 bases, the J end lost 3 bases, and 5 bases lay between the germline ends. The V gene's germline CDR1 is MGHDK and CDR2 SYGVNS. Some clones are missing from TCRdb's copy, which holds only in-frame ones; the method was immunoSEQ multiplex PCR. This sample has 300,000 to 350,000 clones, with approximately 90% found just once. This entry comes from a study of blood T cell repertoires in COVID-19. Background on the study: Acute and convalescent COVID-19 samples came from the United States, Italy and Spain. T cells, B-cell-depleted T cells, or PBMCs supplied cDNA or gDNA.

This TCR came from a young man with COVID-19, enrolled during active disease. The sequencing input was peripheral blood. J is TRBJ2-7 and V is TRBV25-1; D call uncertain. CDR3 nucleotides: TGTGCCAGCAGTGAACATAGCTACGAGCAGTACTTC. Translation gives CASSEHSYEQYF.